This T cell receptor beta chain was identified in a study of T cell responses to AZD1222 COVID-19 vaccine listed by TCRdb under 2021. About the investigation overall: AZD1222 recipients whose second dose came at about 4 weeks and those whose second dose came at about 12 weeks were combined into one group, since spike-specific TCR depth and breadth did not differ between the two schedules. A total of about 240 trial participants underwent TCR sequencing, of whom 207 received two doses of AZD1222 and some 26 received two doses of the MenACWY control vaccine. Enrollment into the trials was organized by age into subgroups of 18-55, 56-69 and 70-plus years, and those subgroups contained roughly 150, 30 and 60 TCR-sequenced participants, respectively. The study at large found these results: Spike-specific TCR breadth and depth rose significantly after two AZD1222 doses compared with day 0 and with MenACWY recipients. The 56-69-year group was small, and its depth increase did not reach significance, likely because of low power. Reportedly, close to half of the unique spike-specific TCRs recognized epitopes lying outside the regions that are mutated in the B.1.351 and B.1.1.7 variants. Participants were mostly white British, with more females than males. The authors suggested clonal diversity may have been underestimated. Conclusions about previously exposed vaccinees are limited, since just six AZD1222 recipients were seropositive for SARS-CoV-2 at baseline. The whole spike protein was spanned by vaccine-associated CD4 TCRs, and dominant responses were seen in regions 160-218 and 743-854. No day 14 peak-response samples were available, so repertoires were characterized only after the peak T cell response.

The CDR3 regions of human TCRbeta chains were subjected to immunosequencing. Regarding the original processing steps: TCRs in the repertoires were matched against a reference library of SARS-CoV-2-specific TCRs that had been generated with the MIRA antigen-specificity platform. Breadth was defined as the fraction of unique TCRs that were SARS-CoV-2-associated, and depth was defined as the fraction of total T cells that were SARS-CoV-2-associated. Using the MIRA data, each spike-specific TCR was assigned both to the spike region to which the TCR was reactive and to a CD4 or CD8 class. Log10-transformed breadth and depth values were compared by one-way ANOVA with Sidak's multiple comparisons tests. TCRdb took this table from immuneACCESS and kept in-frame rearrangements with V and J called. Such tables lack part of the clones; where checked against another copy, unresolved V genes explain under half of the gap, and the rest is unexplained. That table gives V, J and clone size, and the DNA gave D and trimming. Here the sample has 150,000 to 200,000 clones; approximately 93% occur a single time. The biggest ten clones account for roughly 0.9% of the sample.

The V and J ends are trimmed by 3 bases and 6 bases, leaving 9 bases between them. The CDR3 runs 13 amino acids, cysteine and phenylalanine included. Only the CDR3 portion is preserved as DNA: 39 bases, with reading frame beginning at the first base. From the germline V gene (reference sequence), CDR1 is MNHEY and CDR2 is SMNVEV. Concerning this clone itself: Its specific antigen is unknown. No base quality values were provided; no much bigger clone lies one nucleotide off.

The sample's time point label, decoded: baseline before first vaccination. Samples from vaccinated people were obtained from the UK trials COV001 and COV002, which included a single-blind randomized controlled phase 2/3 trial of AZD1222 (ChAdOx1 nCoV-19) in healthy adults. For TCRbeta chain sequencing, PBMC samples from trial participants were taken at day 0 and at day 28 after the second dose. The receptor chain draws on TRBV27 and TRBJ1-5; the D segment could be TRBD1, given 6 matching bases. The specimen comprised peripheral blood, sampled on day 0 of AZD1222 vaccination. The TCR originated in an adult in good health. CDR3 reads: CASSFNRVQPQHF. The nucleotide sequence is given as TGTGCCAGCAGTTTTAACAGGGTTCAGCCCCAGCATTTT.